This note documents a single TCR beta chain sequence. The antigen is not known. The data were obtained in a study of shared clonotypes between healthy human individuals. Broader study findings: Naive subsets generally exceeded memory subsets in estimated richness. Blood was the only sampled material, and tissue repertoires likely differ.

Only in-frame clones appear in the TCRdb table, and some are missing; sequencing was by immunoSEQ multiplex PCR. Of a few hundred thousand clones detected, approximately 97% appear once; the ten largest clones hold around 0.057%. This CDR3 is built from 14 residues. V lost 3 bases, J lost 2 bases, and 0 bases stayed unmatched. Germline CDR1 SGHNT, CDR2 YYREEE (reference sequence). V usage is TRBV5-4 and J usage is TRBJ1-4, with 8 bases that match TRBD1. This clonotype was sampled from a woman aged 30 to 39 in good health. The sequenced sample was naive CD4+ T cells sorted from blood. Sample subset: CD45RA+ positively selected. As DNA, the CDR3 is TGTGCCAGCAGCTGGGACAGGACTAATGAAAAACTGTTTTTT. This codes for CASSWDRTNEKLFF.